The present entry profiles one T cell receptor beta chain with its context. The CDR3 spans 16 residues. Trimming stripped 4 bases from V and 3 bases from J, with 19 bases between. In germline, CDR1 is SGHRS, CDR2 YFSETQ. The data stem from a study of blood T cell repertoires in COVID-19. Study details: COVID-19 samples collected from the United States, Italy and Spain covered acute and convalescent phases. In each case, the material was cDNA or gDNA derived from T cells, B-cell-depleted T cells, or PBMCs.

Original analysis: Reference gene primer amplification gave nucleated cell count estimates. Produced via immunoSEQ multiplex PCR; TCRdb's table is partial and in-frame only. V and J calls and clone size are those listed in that table; D and trimming were worked out from the DNA. The sample holds roughly 80,000 clones, around 88% seen once. The receptor was isolated from a woman of 80 years or more with acute or convalescent COVID-19. This chain connects TRBV5-1 to TRBJ2-5; D is possibly TRBD2 (7 bases). Input material: peripheral blood. DNA of the CDR3: TGCGCCAGCAGCCCGGGCGTCACGGGGGGCAAAGAGACCCAGTACTTC. This translates into CASSPGVTGGKETQYF.